This T cell receptor beta chain emerged from a study of T cell responses to AZD1222 COVID-19 vaccine. General study findings and limits: Females outnumbered males among donors, who were mostly white British; clonal diversity was possibly underestimated. Sampling captured repertoires only after the peak T cell response.

This clone was recorded at least ten times. Its antigen is unknown. This CDR3 spans 15 amino acids. Germline V gene sequence: CDR1 SGHTA, CDR2 FQGTGA. Trimming pared 3 bases from V and 8 bases from J, leaving 17 bases between. Clones were sequenced by immunoSEQ multiplex PCR, and TCRdb holds only the in-frame ones, with some missing. The sample includes fewer than 120,000 clones, about 81% of them seen just once. The receptor's source is an adult in good health. This chain uses TRBV7-3 with TRBJ2-1, with D maybe TRBD1 (6 bases). Specimen: peripheral blood, collected on day 0 of AZD1222 vaccination. The CDR3: CASSLQGQPSDEQFF. The CDR3 coding sequence is TGTGCCAGCAGCTTGCAGGGGCAGCCCTCCGATGAGCAGTTCTTC. Full variable domain (missing parts from reference TRBV7-3 and TRBJ2-1): GAGVSQTPSNKVTEKGKYVELRCDPISGHTALYWYRQSLGQGPEFLIYFQGTGAADDSGLPNDRFFAVRPEGSVSTLKIQRTERGDSAVYLCASSLQGQPSDEQFFGPGTRLTVL.